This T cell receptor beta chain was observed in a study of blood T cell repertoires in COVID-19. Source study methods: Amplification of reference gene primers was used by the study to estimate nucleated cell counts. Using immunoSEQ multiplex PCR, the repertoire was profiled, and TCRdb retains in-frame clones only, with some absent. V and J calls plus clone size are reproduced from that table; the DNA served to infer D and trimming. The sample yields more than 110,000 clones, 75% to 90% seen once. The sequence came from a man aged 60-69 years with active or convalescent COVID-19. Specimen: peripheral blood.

The DNA for the CDR3 is TGTGCCAGCAGTGGGACTACATCGGCAGATACGCAGTATTTT. Translated, it gives CASSGTTSADTQYF. The rearrangement joins TRBV2 to TRBJ2-3, with D maybe TRBD2 (6 bases). Germline values: CDR1 SNHLY, CDR2 FYNNEI. V was trimmed by 4 bases and J by 4 bases, leaving 12 bases between them. This CDR3 has 14 amino acids.